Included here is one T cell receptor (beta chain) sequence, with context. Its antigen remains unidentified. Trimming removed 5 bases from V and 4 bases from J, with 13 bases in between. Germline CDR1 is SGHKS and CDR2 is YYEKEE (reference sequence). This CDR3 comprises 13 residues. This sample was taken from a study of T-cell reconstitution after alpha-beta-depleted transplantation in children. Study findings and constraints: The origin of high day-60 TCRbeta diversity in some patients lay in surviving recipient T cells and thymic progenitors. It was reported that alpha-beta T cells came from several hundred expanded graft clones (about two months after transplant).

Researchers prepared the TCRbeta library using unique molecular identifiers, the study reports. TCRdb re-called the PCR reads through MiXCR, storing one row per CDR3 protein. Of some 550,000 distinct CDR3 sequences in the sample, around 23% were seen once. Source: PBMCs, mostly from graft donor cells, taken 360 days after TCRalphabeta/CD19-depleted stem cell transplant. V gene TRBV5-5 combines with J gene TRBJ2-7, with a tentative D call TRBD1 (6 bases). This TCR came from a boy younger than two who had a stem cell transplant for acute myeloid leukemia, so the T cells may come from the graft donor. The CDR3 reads CASSNYTGYEQYF. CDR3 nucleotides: TGTGCCAGCAGTAACTATACAGGGTACGAGCAGTACTTC.